A selection of T cell receptor beta chains follows, all from one sample in a study of blood T cell repertoires in COVID-19. The protocol was immunoSEQ multiplex PCR, while the TCRdb copy is restricted to in-frame clones and leaves out a portion. The profile shows about 210,000 clones, 84% of them singletons. Sequences were obtained from peripheral blood. These receptors were collected from a woman in her fifties or sixties with active or convalescent COVID-19. Each CDR3 is given with its conserved first and last residue. D genes are given only for firm matches. Not all rows give a size; the values are once, few, many and, for expanded clones, a class.

J gene: TRBJ1-5; clone size: NA; V gene: TRBV15; D gene: NA; CDR3 length: 17; CDR3 protein: CATSRPGRVKGNQPQHF; CDR3 DNA: TGTGCCACCAGCAGACCCGGGAGGGTCAAGGGCAATCAGCCCCAGCATTTT
J gene: TRBJ1-5; clone size: few; V gene: TRBV6-1; D gene: NA; CDR3 length: 15; CDR3 protein: CASSEQSDGALPQHF; CDR3 DNA: TGTGCCAGCAGTGAACAGTCGGATGGAGCACTTCCCCAGCATTTT
J gene: TRBJ2-7; clone size: NA; V gene: TRBV5-4; D gene: NA; CDR3 length: 14; CDR3 protein: CASSLRFGSYEQYF; CDR3 DNA: TGTGCCAGCAGTCTCAGGTTCGGTTCCTACGAGCAGTACTTC
J gene: TRBJ1-2; clone size: NA; V gene: TRBV27; D gene: NA; CDR3 length: 14; CDR3 protein: CASSLTGQPRGYTF; CDR3 DNA: TGTGCCAGCAGCCTAACCGGACAGCCCCGGGGCTACACCTTC
J gene: TRBJ1-1; clone size: NA; V gene: TRBV11-1; D gene: NA; CDR3 length: 13; CDR3 protein: CASSPIPTPEAFF; CDR3 DNA: TGTGCCAGCAGCCCCATCCCTACTCCTGAAGCTTTCTTT
J gene: TRBJ1-3; clone size: NA; V gene: TRBV19; D gene: TRBD1; CDR3 length: 16; CDR3 protein: CASSIRQGAYGNTIYF; CDR3 DNA: TGTGCCAGTAGTATTCGCCAGGGGGCGTACGGAAACACCATATATTTT
J gene: TRBJ1-4; clone size: NA; V gene: TRBV7-9; D gene: NA; CDR3 length: 15; CDR3 protein: CASSLGRATNEKLFF; CDR3 DNA: TGTGCCAGCAGCTTAGGAAGAGCAACTAATGAAAAACTGTTTTTT
J gene: TRBJ1-1; clone size: many; V gene: TRBV3-1/TRBV3-2; D gene: NA; CDR3 length: 14; CDR3 protein: CASSQGAEVSRAFF; CDR3 DNA: TGTGCCAGCAGCCAAGGTGCGGAGGTCTCAAGGGCTTTCTTT
J gene: TRBJ1-6; clone size: NA; V gene: TRBV21-1; D gene: NA; CDR3 length: 23; CDR3 protein: CASSKRTGRLIAPLFPIVVPLHF; CDR3 DNA: TGTGCCAGCAGCAAAAGGACAGGAAGATTGATAGCCCCCCTTTTCCCGATAGTTGTCCCCCTCCACTTT
J gene: TRBJ2-2; clone size: NA; V gene: TRBV7-9; D gene: NA; CDR3 length: 15; CDR3 protein: CASSTEGTRTGELFF; CDR3 DNA: TGTGCCAGCAGCACGGAAGGGACTCGGACCGGGGAGCTGTTTTTT
J gene: TRBJ1-4; clone size: NA; V gene: TRBV19; D gene: TRBD1; CDR3 length: 18; CDR3 protein: CASSAPRARDSNNEKLFF; CDR3 DNA: TGTGCCAGTAGTGCCCCCCGGGCCCGGGACAGCAATAATGAAAAACTGTTTTTT
J gene: TRBJ1-2; clone size: NA; V gene: TRBV28; D gene: NA; CDR3 length: 13; CDR3 protein: CASSPDRTNGYTF; CDR3 DNA: TGTGCCAGCAGTCCCGACAGAACTAATGGCTACACCTTC
J gene: TRBJ1-4; clone size: NA; V gene: TRBV18; D gene: TRBD1; CDR3 length: 16; CDR3 protein: CASSPLGTGTGEKLFF; CDR3 DNA: TGTGCCAGCTCACCTTTAGGGACAGGGACGGGAGAAAAACTGTTTTTT
J gene: TRBJ2-1; clone size: NA; V gene: TRBV28; D gene: NA; CDR3 length: 12; CDR3 protein: CASNDRYNEQFF; CDR3 DNA: TGTGCCAGCAACGACAGATACAATGAGCAGTTCTTC
J gene: TRBJ1-5; clone size: many; V gene: TRBV7-9; D gene: NA; CDR3 length: 14; CDR3 protein: CASSLGAGRQPQHF; CDR3 DNA: TGTGCCAGCAGCTTAGGGGCAGGGCGTCAGCCCCAGCATTTT
J gene: TRBJ1-6; clone size: NA; V gene: TRBV10-3; D gene: NA; CDR3 length: 13; CDR3 protein: CAIGGEFWSPLHF; CDR3 DNA: TGTGCCATCGGGGGGGAGTTTTGGTCACCCCTCCACTTT
J gene: TRBJ2-3; clone size: once; V gene: TRBV6-5; D gene: TRBD1; CDR3 length: 14; CDR3 protein: CASSQTGGADTQYF; CDR3 DNA: TGTGCCAGCAGCCAGACAGGGGGCGCAGATACGCAGTATTTT
J gene: TRBJ1-5; clone size: NA; V gene: TRBV24-1; D gene: TRBD1; CDR3 length: 16; CDR3 protein: CATSESGTASNQPQHF; CDR3 DNA: TGTGCCACCAGTGAATCCGGGACAGCTAGCAATCAGCCCCAGCATTTT
J gene: TRBJ1-2; clone size: NA; V gene: TRBV29-1; D gene: NA; CDR3 length: 11; CDR3 protein: CSGGGGYGYTF; CDR3 DNA: TGCAGCGGCGGCGGGGGGTATGGCTACACCTTC
J gene: TRBJ1-2; clone size: NA; V gene: TRBV6-5; D gene: NA; CDR3 length: 14; CDR3 protein: CASSPNRGQSGYTF; CDR3 DNA: TGTGCCAGCAGTCCAAACAGAGGGCAGTCGGGCTACACCTTC
J gene: TRBJ2-7; clone size: NA; V gene: TRBV2; D gene: NA; CDR3 length: 15; CDR3 protein: CASTQNYGQSYEQYF; CDR3 DNA: TGTGCCAGCACCCAAAATTACGGACAATCCTACGAGCAGTACTTC
J gene: TRBJ1-1; clone size: once; V gene: TRBV5-5; D gene: NA; CDR3 length: 17; CDR3 protein: CASSLAQALPLNTEAFF; CDR3 DNA: TGTGCCAGCAGCTTGGCCCAGGCGCTACCTTTGAACACTGAAGCTTTCTTT
J gene: TRBJ1-2; clone size: NA; V gene: TRBV14; D gene: NA; CDR3 length: 13; CDR3 protein: CASSQGQNYGYTF; CDR3 DNA: TGTGCCAGCAGCCAAGGGCAGAACTATGGCTACACCTTC
J gene: TRBJ2-7; clone size: NA; V gene: TRBV7-2; D gene: NA; CDR3 length: 14; CDR3 protein: CASSLVAGSGEQYF; CDR3 DNA: TGTGCCAGCAGCTTAGTGGCAGGGTCAGGCGAGCAGTACTTC
J gene: TRBJ1-1; clone size: few; V gene: TRBV11-2; D gene: NA; CDR3 length: 14; CDR3 protein: CASSFFQGTPEAFF; CDR3 DNA: TGTGCCAGCAGCTTTTTCCAGGGAACCCCTGAAGCTTTCTTT
J gene: TRBJ1-1; clone size: once; V gene: TRBV12-3/TRBV12-4; D gene: NA; CDR3 length: 11; CDR3 protein: CASSFLEEAFF; CDR3 DNA: TGTGCCAGCAGTTTTCTAGAGGAAGCTTTCTTT
J gene: TRBJ1-3; clone size: NA; V gene: TRBV6-5; D gene: NA; CDR3 length: 16; CDR3 protein: CASSYNSIVSGNTIYF; CDR3 DNA: TGTGCCAGCAGTTACAACAGCATTGTCTCTGGAAACACCATATATTTT
J gene: TRBJ2-5; clone size: NA; V gene: TRBV9; D gene: NA; CDR3 length: 15; CDR3 protein: CASSVGGDHQETQYF; CDR3 DNA: TGTGCCAGCAGCGTAGGCGGGGATCATCAAGAGACCCAGTACTTC
J gene: TRBJ1-4; clone size: NA; V gene: TRBV6-6; D gene: NA; CDR3 length: 15; CDR3 protein: CASSTGLGAQEKLFF; CDR3 DNA: TGTGCCAGCAGTACGGGATTGGGGGCGCAGGAAAAACTGTTTTTT
J gene: TRBJ2-1; clone size: NA; V gene: TRBV21-1; D gene: NA; CDR3 length: 11; CDR3 protein: CASRKGLGQFF; CDR3 DNA: TGTGCCAGCAGGAAGGGGTTAGGGCAGTTCTTC
J gene: TRBJ1-4; clone size: NA; V gene: TRBV27; D gene: TRBD1; CDR3 length: 15; CDR3 protein: CASSSPDRGLGKLFF; CDR3 DNA: TGTGCCAGCAGTTCACCGGACAGGGGGCTTGGAAAACTGTTTTTT
J gene: TRBJ2-3; clone size: NA; V gene: TRBV28; D gene: NA; CDR3 length: 15; CDR3 protein: CASRSQGYSTDTQYF; CDR3 DNA: TGTGCCAGCAGGTCTCAGGGATATAGCACAGATACGCAGTATTTT
J gene: TRBJ1-5; clone size: NA; V gene: TRBV19; D gene: NA; CDR3 length: 17; CDR3 protein: CASSPIMKAESNQPQHF; CDR3 DNA: TGTGCCAGTAGTCCGATAATGAAGGCGGAGAGCAATCAGCCCCAGCATTTT
J gene: TRBJ1-5; clone size: NA; V gene: TRBV5-1; D gene: TRBD1; CDR3 length: 14; CDR3 protein: CASSSGTGNQPQHF; CDR3 DNA: TGCGCCAGCAGCTCCGGGACAGGGAATCAGCCCCAGCATTTT
J gene: TRBJ1-1; clone size: NA; V gene: TRBV2; D gene: NA; CDR3 length: 14; CDR3 protein: CASTEHRMNTEAFF; CDR3 DNA: TGTGCCAGCACCGAGCACAGGATGAACACTGAAGCTTTCTTT
J gene: TRBJ2-2; clone size: NA; V gene: TRBV5-6; D gene: NA; CDR3 length: 16; CDR3 protein: CASSLYQGTDIGELFF; CDR3 DNA: TGTGCCAGCAGCTTGTACCAGGGGACGGATATCGGGGAGCTGTTTTTT
J gene: TRBJ2-2; clone size: NA; V gene: TRBV7-3; D gene: NA; CDR3 length: 15; CDR3 protein: CASSLRSRGTGELFF; CDR3 DNA: TGTGCCAGCAGCTTAAGGTCCAGGGGTACAGGGGAGCTGTTTTTT
J gene: TRBJ2-3; clone size: NA; V gene: TRBV28; D gene: TRBD2; CDR3 length: 15; CDR3 protein: CASSFRSGGADTQYF; CDR3 DNA: TGTGCCAGCAGTTTCAGAAGCGGGGGGGCAGATACGCAGTATTTT
J gene: TRBJ1-2; clone size: few; V gene: TRBV30; D gene: TRBD1; CDR3 length: 15; CDR3 protein: CAWSTSGQAIYGYTF; CDR3 DNA: TGTGCCTGGAGTACGTCAGGACAGGCCATCTATGGCTACACCTTC
J gene: TRBJ2-2; clone size: NA; V gene: TRBV29-1; D gene: TRBD2; CDR3 length: 13; CDR3 protein: CSAGRAGTGELFF; CDR3 DNA: TGCAGCGCGGGGAGGGCGGGAACCGGGGAGCTGTTTTTT
J gene: TRBJ2-3; clone size: NA; V gene: TRBV6-6; D gene: TRBD2; CDR3 length: 17; CDR3 protein: CASSRATSGAITDTQYF; CDR3 DNA: TGTGCCAGCAGTCGCGCGACTAGCGGGGCTATCACAGATACGCAGTATTTT
J gene: TRBJ1-1; clone size: NA; V gene: TRBV14; D gene: NA; CDR3 length: 14; CDR3 protein: CASSQVRGNTEAFF; CDR3 DNA: TGTGCCAGCAGCCAAGTTCGCGGGAACACTGAAGCTTTCTTT
J gene: TRBJ1-1; clone size: once; V gene: TRBV27; D gene: TRBD1; CDR3 length: 14; CDR3 protein: CASSSPGQGRKAFF; CDR3 DNA: TGTGCCAGCAGTTCCCCGGGACAGGGGCGAAAAGCTTTCTTT
J gene: TRBJ2-2; clone size: NA; V gene: TRBV3-1/TRBV3-2; D gene: NA; CDR3 length: 13; CDR3 protein: CASSQGPAGELFF; CDR3 DNA: TGTGCCAGCAGCCAAGGCCCGGCCGGGGAGCTGTTTTTT
J gene: TRBJ1-2; clone size: NA; V gene: TRBV27; D gene: NA; CDR3 length: 14; CDR3 protein: CASSLRSANYGYTF; CDR3 DNA: TGTGCCAGCAGTTTACGCAGTGCCAACTATGGCTACACCTTC
J gene: TRBJ1-2; clone size: NA; V gene: TRBV7-9; D gene: NA; CDR3 length: 15; CDR3 protein: CASSLERRGNYGYTF; CDR3 DNA: TGTGCCAGCAGCTTAGAAAGACGGGGTAACTATGGCTACACCTTC
J gene: TRBJ2-4; clone size: NA; V gene: TRBV5-4; D gene: NA; CDR3 length: 16; CDR3 protein: CASSLSAGLAKNIQYF; CDR3 DNA: TGTGCCAGCAGCTTGTCTGCGGGGCTCGCCAAAAACATTCAGTACTTC
J gene: TRBJ1-3; clone size: NA; V gene: TRBV19; D gene: NA; CDR3 length: 14; CDR3 protein: CASSTPWAGNTIYF; CDR3 DNA: TGTGCCAGTAGTACCCCCTGGGCGGGAAACACCATATATTTT
J gene: TRBJ2-3; clone size: NA; V gene: TRBV24-1; D gene: TRBD2; CDR3 length: 19; CDR3 protein: CATSDIGLAGGRDTDTQYF; CDR3 DNA: TGTGCCACCAGTGATATTGGACTAGCGGGAGGGAGGGACACAGATACGCAGTATTTT
J gene: TRBJ2-5; clone size: NA; V gene: TRBV6-2/TRBV6-3; D gene: NA; CDR3 length: 15; CDR3 protein: CASSSPRGGSETQYF; CDR3 DNA: TGTGCCAGCAGTTCTCCTCGTGGCGGATCGGAGACCCAGTACTTC
J gene: TRBJ1-3; clone size: NA; V gene: TRBV29-1; D gene: NA; CDR3 length: 12; CDR3 protein: CSASASGNTIYF; CDR3 DNA: TGCAGCGCCAGCGCCTCTGGAAACACCATATATTTT
J gene: TRBJ1-1; clone size: NA; V gene: TRBV3-1/TRBV3-2; D gene: NA; CDR3 length: 13; CDR3 protein: CASSQRENTEAFF; CDR3 DNA: TGTGCCAGCAGCCAGAGGGAAAACACTGAAGCTTTCTTT
J gene: TRBJ1-1; clone size: NA; V gene: TRBV6-5; D gene: NA; CDR3 length: 14; CDR3 protein: CASIRELVNTEAFF; CDR3 DNA: TGTGCCAGCATTAGGGAACTAGTGAACACTGAAGCTTTCTTT
J gene: TRBJ2-3; clone size: NA; V gene: TRBV11-2; D gene: NA; CDR3 length: 16; CDR3 protein: CASSIRGPRTTDTQYF; CDR3 DNA: TGTGCCAGCAGCATCAGGGGTCCCAGAACCACAGATACGCAGTATTTT
J gene: TRBJ2-7; clone size: NA; V gene: TRBV6-5; D gene: TRBD2; CDR3 length: 12; CDR3 protein: CASTYLGGRQYF; CDR3 DNA: TGTGCCAGCACCTATCTCGGGGGGAGGCAGTACTTC
J gene: TRBJ2-4; clone size: NA; V gene: TRBV29-1; D gene: TRBD2; CDR3 length: 14; CDR3 protein: CSVMGLAGVNIQYF; CDR3 DNA: TGCAGCGTCATGGGACTAGCGGGAGTAAACATTCAGTACTTC
J gene: TRBJ2-3; clone size: NA; V gene: TRBV6-1; D gene: TRBD2; CDR3 length: 15; CDR3 protein: CASSERLAGPDTQYF; CDR3 DNA: TGTGCCAGCAGTGAACGACTAGCGGGGCCAGATACGCAGTATTTT